Below are 10 T cell receptor beta chains sequenced from a single sample in a study of blood T cell repertoires in COVID-19. Using immunoSEQ multiplex PCR, the repertoire was profiled, and TCRdb retains in-frame clones only, with some absent. This table has around 110,000 clones, about nine tenths appearing once. Material for sequencing was peripheral blood. The source is a human donor with active COVID-19. The donor label of this sample is uncertain.

The sample holds one count of this clone. V is TRBV5-1 and J is TRBJ2-3, with 7 nucleotides matching TRBD2. CDR3 length equals 16 residues. The V gene's germline CDR1 is SGHRS and CDR2 YFSETQ. Trimming removed 0 bases from V and 0 bases from J; junction bases left unmatched: 4. This CDR3 reads CASSLGLAFSTDTQYF. CDR3 bases: TGCGCCAGCAGCTTGGGACTAGCTTTTAGCACAGATACGCAGTATTTT.

This clone was recorded only once. J is TRBJ1-1 and V is TRBV5-5; weak D call: TRBD1 (6 bases). V was clipped by 3 bases and J by 2 bases, with 14 bases between them. This CDR3 spans 15 amino acids. The germline CDR1 and CDR2 sequences are SGHKS and YYEKEE (reference sequence). CDR3: CASSSNTGFNTEAFF. The CDR3 nucleotides are TGTGCCAGCAGCTCTAATACAGGGTTTAACACTGAAGCTTTCTTT.

V usage is TRBV3-1 (or the pseudogene TRBV3-2) and J usage is TRBJ1-1; TRBD1 agrees at 12 bases. This CDR3 region has 20 residues. The germline CDR1 and CDR2 sequences are LGHDT and YNNKEL (reference sequence). Trimming cost V 10 bases and J 1 base; bases outside gene matches: 22. The CDR3 coding sequence is TGTGCCATCAACCTTAAGATGAGGGGACAGGGGGCAATGGGGAACACTGAAGCTTTCTTT. Protein: CAINLKMRGQGAMGNTEAFF.

The chain uses TRBV7-8 and TRBJ1-2; 7 positions agree with TRBD1. J lost 2 bases, V lost 2 bases, and 5 bases had no gene match. The CDR3 contains 15 residues. CDR1 and CDR2 (germline): SGHVS, FQNEAQ. CDR3 region: CASSLSTGQNYGYTF. Here the CDR3 DNA reads TGTGCCAGCAGCTTATCGACAGGGCAAAACTATGGCTACACCTTC.

This chain joins TRBV28 and TRBJ2-5; TRBD1 agrees at 10 bases. The ends lost 7 bases at V and 0 bases at J; junction bases unmatched: 11. The CDR3 length is 17 residues. Germline CDR1 is MDHEN and CDR2 is SYDVKM. The CDR3 DNA reads as TGTGCCAGCAACCTGGCCGGGGACAGGGGACACCAAGAGACCCAGTACTTC. Protein sequence: CASNLAGDRGHQETQYF.

This chain connects TRBV7-2 to TRBJ1-2; maybe TRBD1 (5 bases). Between the trimmed V and J ends, which lost 6 bases and 8 bases, there was a span of 19 bases. The CDR3 consists of 14 residues. Germline values: CDR1 SGHTA, CDR2 FQGNSA. The DNA of the CDR3 is TGTGCCAGCAGTCTAGGGTTCCGGGGGTCCGGCTACACCTTC. Its protein is CASSLGFRGSGYTF.

V is TRBV6-2 or TRBV6-3 and J is TRBJ1-6; TRBD1 is a possible D gene (6 bases). In germline, CDR1 is MNHEY, CDR2 SVGEGT. Deletions cut 5 bases from V and 5 bases from J, with 16 bases between. The CDR3 spans 16 residues. The CDR3 DNA reads as TGTGCCAGCAGTGTACAGGGCCCGAGGAATAATTCACCCCTCCACTTT. This translates into CASSVQGPRNNSPLHF.

The rearrangement uses TRBV25-1 and TRBJ1-6; possible D gene TRBD1, 6 bases. Germline lookup yields CDR1 MGHDK and CDR2 SYGVNS. The CDR3 has 15 amino acids. Trimming left V 0 bases short and J 9 bases short, with 12 bases between. The CDR3 DNA reads TGTGCCAGCAGTGAATATTTCCAGGGGCTTTCACCCCTCCACTTT. Residues: CASSEYFQGLSPLHF.

The rearrangement joins TRBV6-1 to TRBJ2-3, with D perhaps matching TRBD1 (5 bases). The CDR3 runs to 14 residues. V was pared by 3 bases and J by 6 bases, with 13 bases between. Germline V lookup: CDR1 MNHNS, CDR2 SASEGT. For the CDR3, the DNA is TGTGCCAGCAGTGAGAGTCAGGGCCTTGATACGCAGTATTTT. Amino acid sequence: CASSESQGLDTQYF.

This clone was seen only once. The rearrangement links TRBV24-1 to TRBJ2-3; unclear D gene. Trimming stripped 1 base from V and 1 base from J, with 8 bases between. The CDR3 totals 15 residues. Germline assignment: CDR1 KGHDR and CDR2 SFDVKD. CDR3 residues: CATSDFRSRTDTQYF. The CDR3 nucleotides read TGTGCCACCAGTGATTTCCGGTCGCGCACAGATACGCAGTATTTT.